This record concerns one T cell receptor beta chain sequence. Study processing details: It was from reference gene primer amplification that nucleated cell counts were estimated. Assay: immunoSEQ multiplex PCR; the TCRdb copy retains only in-frame clones and omits some. That table is the source of V, J and clone size, and D and trimming were worked out from the DNA. This sample yields a few hundred thousand clones, of which approximately 86% are seen a single time; more than 0.55% belongs to the top ten. This sample is part of a study of blood T cell repertoires in COVID-19. The wider study: Sources were T cells, B-cell-depleted T cells, or PBMCs; the material itself was cDNA or gDNA.

V was pared by 3 bases and J by 7 bases, with 16 bases between. The CDR3 sequence is 15 residues long. CDR1 and CDR2 (germline): SGDLS, YYNGEE. Sequencing was performed on peripheral blood. V and J are TRBV9 and TRBJ1-4, with a possible D match to TRBD1 (5 bases). The sequence was collected from a human donor in a cohort sampled during active COVID-19. The CDR3 loop reads CASSAHPGAREKLFF. In DNA, the CDR3 is TGTGCCAGCAGCGCCCATCCTGGGGCGCGTGAAAAACTGTTTTTT.